The sequence of this T cell receptor (beta chain) was determined in a study of blood T cell repertoires in COVID-19. Study in general: Collection of acute and convalescent COVID-19 samples took place in the United States, Italy and Spain.

Measured with immunoSEQ multiplex PCR; TCRdb has only the in-frame clones, and not every one. The profile shows roughly 90,000 clones, just under 80% of them singletons. This clone occurred once. Trimming cost V 6 bases and J 7 bases; bases outside gene matches: 9. This CDR3 has 15 amino acids. CDR1 MNHNY and CDR2 SVGAGI come from the germline V gene (reference sequence). The V call is TRBV6-6, the J call TRBJ1-4; 9 bases match TRBD1. What was sequenced was peripheral blood. The sequence derives from a human donor in a cohort sampled during active COVID-19. The CDR3 nucleotides are TGTGCCAGCAGAGATACCGGGACAGGGATTGAAAAACTGTTTTTT. Translation gives CASRDTGTGIEKLFF.